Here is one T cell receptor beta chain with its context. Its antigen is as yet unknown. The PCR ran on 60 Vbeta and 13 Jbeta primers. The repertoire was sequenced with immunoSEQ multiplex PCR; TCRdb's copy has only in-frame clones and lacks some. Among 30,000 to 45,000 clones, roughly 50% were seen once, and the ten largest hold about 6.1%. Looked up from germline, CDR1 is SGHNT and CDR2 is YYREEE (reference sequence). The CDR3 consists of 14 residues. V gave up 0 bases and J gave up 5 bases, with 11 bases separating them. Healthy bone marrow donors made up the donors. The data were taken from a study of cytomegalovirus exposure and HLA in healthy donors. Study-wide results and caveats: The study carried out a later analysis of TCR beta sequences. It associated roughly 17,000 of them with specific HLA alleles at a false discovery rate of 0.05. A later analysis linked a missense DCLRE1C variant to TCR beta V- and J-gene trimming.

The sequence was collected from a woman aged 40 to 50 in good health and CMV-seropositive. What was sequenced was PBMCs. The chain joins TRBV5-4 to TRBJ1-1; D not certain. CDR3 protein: CASSLGLTGTEAFF. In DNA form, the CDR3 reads TGTGCCAGCAGCTTGGGCTTGACGGGGACTGAAGCTTTCTTT.